The clone carrying this T cell receptor beta chain was detected ten times or more. The antigen is unknown. J was trimmed by 3 bases and V by 3 bases; bases with no gene match: 7. Germline CDR1 SGHAT, CDR2 FQDESV (reference sequence). The CDR3 consists of 16 residues. It was RNA transcripts that yielded the amplified TCR beta CDR3 regions. The HTBI set primed first-round TCR CDR3 RT-PCR. Each CDR3 protein is one row after TCRdb ran MiXCR on the multiplex PCR reads. The data contain 130,000 to 150,000 distinct CDR3 sequences, approximately 20% of them singletons. The data were taken from a study of T cells in Graves' hyperthyroidism and ophthalmopathy. Study-wide results and caveats: The model's output predicted ophthalmopathy at a median of roughly seven months prior to onset.

The rearrangement joins TRBV11-1 to TRBJ2-1; 8 bases fit TRBD2. The clonotype originates from a woman between 50 and 59 years old with Graves' hyperthyroidism that later progressed to Graves' ophthalmopathy. The sample was blood. In DNA form, the CDR3 reads TGTGCCAGCAGCTTCAACGGGAGGGCCTTCTACAATGAGCAGTTCTTC. Its protein is CASSFNGRAFYNEQFF.